Listed below are T cell receptor beta chains from one sample, sequenced in a study of high-grade serous ovarian cancer treatment subgroups. The table came from immunoSEQ multiplex PCR; TCRdb's copy has only in-frame clones and leaves some out. The sample lists around 30,000 clones; around four fifths were seen once. Specimen: tumor tissue. These receptors came from a human donor with high-grade serous ovarian cancer. Each CDR3 is given with its conserved first and last residue. The order of the fields is clone size, V gene, J gene, D gene, CDR3 DNA, CDR3 protein. The D gene is left open where the match is weak. Clone size is stated in some rows and not others, as once, few, many or a class when expanded.

>.|TRBV9|TRBJ2-5|TRBD2
TGTGCCAGCAGCGTAGGTCCAGCGGGAGTAGAGACCCAGTACTTC
CASSVGPAGVETQYF
>.|TRBV5-4|TRBJ2-1|TRBD2
TGTGCCAGCAGCCCCGGAGCGGGAGGGTACAATGAGCAGTTCTTC
CASSPGAGGYNEQFF
>.|TRBV9|TRBJ2-3|.
TGTGCCAGCAGCGTCTCCCCCTCAGGGGATACGCAGTATTTT
CASSVSPSGDTQYF
>.|TRBV19|TRBJ1-5|.
TGTGCCAGTAGGTATCCAGGGGATAATCAGCCCCAGCATTTT
CASRYPGDNQPQHF
>.|TRBV5-1|TRBJ2-3|TRBD1
TGCGCCAGCAGCTCGGGGACAGAGGGAAGCACAGATACGCAGTATTTT
CASSSGTEGSTDTQYF
>.|TRBV6-6|TRBJ1-2|.
TGTGCCAGCAGTGGGGGGGGTGGCTACACCTTC
CASSGGGGYTF
>.|TRBV9|TRBJ2-7|.
TGTGCCAGCAGCGTAGCTCCGTCCTACGAGCAGTACTTC
CASSVAPSYEQYF
>.|TRBV19|TRBJ2-1|.
TGTGCCAGTAGTAGTTACGGGAGAGTGGGGGATGAGCAGTTCTTC
CASSSYGRVGDEQFF
>.|TRBV5-1|TRBJ2-5|.
TGCGCCAGCAGCTTGGCCCAAGAGACCCAGTACTTC
CASSLAQETQYF
>.|TRBV18|TRBJ1-1|.
TGTGCCAGCTCACCACAAAACAGGGCGGGTATAGCGTTT
CASSPQNRAGIAF
>.|TRBV14|TRBJ2-1|.
TGTGCCAGCAGCCAGAGACAGGCATACAATGAGCAGTTCTTC
CASSQRQAYNEQFF
>.|TRBV7-2|TRBJ1-5|.
TGTGCCAGCAGCCGGGGGGCTGGCAATCAGCCCCAGCATTTT
CASSRGAGNQPQHF
>.|TRBV10-3|TRBJ1-1|.
TGTGCCATCAGTGAGTCCGCAGGCATGAACACTGAAGCTTTCTTT
CAISESAGMNTEAFF
>.|TRBV6-5|TRBJ2-2|TRBD1
TGTGCCAGCAGCCCCGACAGGGGGGCCGGGGAGCTGTTTTTT
CASSPDRGAGELFF
>.|TRBV27|TRBJ2-3|.
TGTGCCAGCAGTTTCTCTAGCGTTATCACAGATACGCAGTATTTT
CASSFSSVITDTQYF
>.|TRBV27|TRBJ1-1|.
TGTGCCAGCAGTTTAGGATCCTCCCTAGCCGAAGCTTTCTTT
CASSLGSSLAEAFF
>.|TRBV6-6|TRBJ2-3|.
TGTGCCAGCAGAGGGACGGCCACAGATACGCAGTATTTT
CASRGTATDTQYF
>.|TRBV5-1|TRBJ2-5|TRBD2
TGCGCCAGCAGCTTCTGGACTAGCGGGAGCGCTAAGACCCAGTACTTC
CASSFWTSGSAKTQYF
>.|TRBV9|TRBJ2-1|TRBD2
TGTGCCAGCAGCGCTGGACTAGCAGGCTACAATGAGCAGTTCTTC
CASSAGLAGYNEQFF
>.|TRBV5-8|TRBJ2-3|.
TGTGCCAGCAGCTTTAATGACGGGGCCATCACAGATACGCAGTATTTT
CASSFNDGAITDTQYF
>.|TRBV7-6|TRBJ2-7|TRBD1
TGTGCCAGCAGCTTTTTCGGCCCCAAACTAGAGGGGGCGATGTCCGAGCAGTACTTC
CASSFFGPKLEGAMSEQYF
>.|TRBV27|TRBJ2-1|.
TGTGCCAGCAAAACGGCCAATGAGCAGTTCTTC
CASKTANEQFF
>.|TRBV15|TRBJ1-3|TRBD1
TGTGCCACCAGCAGAGATCGGGACAGGCTCTCTGGAAACACCATATATTTT
CATSRDRDRLSGNTIYF
>.|TRBV28|TRBJ2-7|.
TGTGCCAGCAGTTCCGTCTTAAGTGGGGAGCAGTACTTC
CASSSVLSGEQYF
>.|TRBV4-1|TRBJ1-2|TRBD1
TGCGCCAGCAGCCAAGATCGGACAGGGGCTGTTTTGCTAGCCTATGGCTACACCTTC
CASSQDRTGAVLLAYGYTF
>.|TRBV30|TRBJ2-5|TRBD2
TGTGCCTGGAGTATAACCGGGACTAGCGGCCAAGAGACCCAGTACTTC
CAWSITGTSGQETQYF
>.|TRBV11-2|TRBJ1-2|.
TGTGCCAGCAGCCCCCGCCGGACCCTCACGGGGGGCTACACCTTC
CASSPRRTLTGGYTF
>once|TRBV2|TRBJ2-2|.
TGTGCCAGCAGCCCCATCGATGTGGCCGGGGAGCTGTTTTTT
CASSPIDVAGELFF
>.|TRBV2|TRBJ1-1|.
TGTGCCAGCCGTGTAGCAGAGAACACTGAAGCTTTCTTT
CASRVAENTEAFF
>once|TRBV10-2|TRBJ2-7|.
TGCGCCAGCAGTGAGTCCTTAGTAAGACACTACGAGCAGTACTTC
CASSESLVRHYEQYF
>.|TRBV11-3|TRBJ2-2|TRBD2
TGTGCCAGCAGCTTAGCCGGCGGGAGTACCGGGGAGCTGTTTTTT
CASSLAGGSTGELFF
>.|TRBV30|TRBJ2-5|.
TGTGCCTGGCGAACAGGGAGAGAGACCCAGTACTTC
CAWRTGRETQYF
>.|TRBV15|TRBJ2-5|.
TGTGCCACCAGCAGAGATAAAGGGACGGCCGAGACCCAGTACTTC
CATSRDKGTAETQYF
>.|TRBV5-1|TRBJ2-2|.
TGCGCCAGCAGCCCTACCGCTCGGGGTGCCGGGGAGCTGTTTTTT
CASSPTARGAGELFF
>.|TRBV7-9|TRBJ1-4|TRBD1
TGTGCCAGCAGCCCCCGGACAGGGGATGAAAAACTGTTTTTT
CASSPRTGDEKLFF
>.|TRBV6-1|TRBJ2-1|TRBD2
TGTGCCAGCAGTGAAGCGCTGGGGGGGAGCTCCTACAATGAGCAGTTCTTC
CASSEALGGSSYNEQFF
>.|TRBV4-1|TRBJ1-5|TRBD1
TGCGCCAGCAGCCAGGGACAGGGCGGGGGCAATCAGCCCCAGCATTTT
CASSQGQGGGNQPQHF
>.|TRBV9|TRBJ2-1|TRBD2
TGTGCCAGCAGCGCGCCGCTAGCGGGCTTTGGGGCGGATGAGCAGTTCTTC
CASSAPLAGFGADEQFF
>.|TRBV6-5|TRBJ1-1|.
TGTGCCAGCAGGAGGAACACTGAAGCTTTCTTT
CASRRNTEAFF
>.|TRBV5-1|TRBJ1-4|.
TGCGCCAGCAGCTTGAGTCAGGGAGATGAAAAACTGTTTTTT
CASSLSQGDEKLFF
>.|TRBV9|TRBJ2-7|TRBD1
TGTGCCAGCAGCCATGGGACAGGGTCATCCTACGAGCAGTACTTC
CASSHGTGSSYEQYF
>.|TRBV6-6|TRBJ1-2|.
TGTGCCAGCAGTCACCCCCCCGGCAGCTCTAACTATGGCTACACCTTC
CASSHPPGSSNYGYTF
>once|TRBV18|TRBJ2-2|.
TGTGCCAGCTCACCCGGGGTTGGAGTGACCGGGGAGCTGTTTTTT
CASSPGVGVTGELFF
>.|TRBV11-3|TRBJ2-5|.
TGTGCCAGCAGCTTAGGGGGGACACGCCAAGAGACCCAGTACTTC
CASSLGGTRQETQYF
>.|TRBV5-1|TRBJ2-1|.
TGCGCCAGCAGCCCGGGAGAGCGTGATGAGCAGTTCTTC
CASSPGERDEQFF
>.|TRBV11-3|TRBJ2-1|TRBD2
TGTGCCAGCAGCTTTCGCGGGACTAGCGGAGGGAACAATGAGCAGTTCTTC
CASSFRGTSGGNNEQFF
>.|TRBV10-3|TRBJ2-1|.
TGTGCCATCATTTTTAGCGACCTCTACAATGAGCAGTTCTTC
CAIIFSDLYNEQFF
>.|TRBV28|TRBJ2-3|.
TGTGCCAGCAGTTTGTCCCTAGAAGCCCAGTATTTT
CASSLSLEAQYF
>.|TRBV5-4|TRBJ2-1|TRBD2
TGTGCCAGCAGCTTTCGGACTAGCGGGAGCTTGCCTGAGTTCTTC
CASSFRTSGSLPEFF
>.|TRBV7-9|TRBJ2-2|.
TGTGCCAGCAGCTTCATAGTAGTTGCCAGCGAAACCGGGGAGCTGTTTTTT
CASSFIVVASETGELFF